Below, one TCR beta chain is given with its context. The antigen remains unidentified. The sample comes from a study of cytomegalovirus exposure and HLA in healthy donors. About the study: Later analysis reported that the 130 or so validation repertoires shared the platform of the 650 to 700 first-cohort repertoires.

Overall study findings and caveats: Specificity of a few CMV-associated chains for CMV antigens was verified in vitro. The classifier reportedly diagnosed cytomegalovirus status with high specificity and sensitivity.

Only in-frame clones appear in the TCRdb table, and some are missing; sequencing was by immunoSEQ multiplex PCR. The sample lists around 300,000 clones, approximately 86% occurring once. The CDR3 spans 15 residues. V lost 6 bases, J lost 0 bases, and 12 bases lay in between. Germline CDR1 and CDR2: SNHLY and FYNNEI. The rearrangement joins TRBV2 to TRBJ1-5; a possible D gene is TRBD1 (6 bases). This sequence was found in a man aged 25 to 45 in good health and CMV-seronegative. Sequencing was done on a sample of PBMCs. The chain's CDR3 is CASSGTQVSNQPQHF. CDR3 in DNA: TGTGCCAGCAGCGGGACACAAGTTAGCAATCAGCCCCAGCATTTT.